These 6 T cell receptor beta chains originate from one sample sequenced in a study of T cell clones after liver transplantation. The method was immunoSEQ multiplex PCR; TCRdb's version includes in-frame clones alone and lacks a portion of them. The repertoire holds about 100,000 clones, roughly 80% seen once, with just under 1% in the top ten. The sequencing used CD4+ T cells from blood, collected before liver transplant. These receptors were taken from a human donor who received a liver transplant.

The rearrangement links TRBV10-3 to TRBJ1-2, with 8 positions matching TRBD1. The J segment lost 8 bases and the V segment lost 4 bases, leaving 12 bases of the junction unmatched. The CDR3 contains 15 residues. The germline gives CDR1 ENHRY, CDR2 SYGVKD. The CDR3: CAISGPSTGAEGYTF. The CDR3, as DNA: TGTGCCATCAGTGGGCCCTCGACAGGGGCTGAAGGCTACACCTTC.

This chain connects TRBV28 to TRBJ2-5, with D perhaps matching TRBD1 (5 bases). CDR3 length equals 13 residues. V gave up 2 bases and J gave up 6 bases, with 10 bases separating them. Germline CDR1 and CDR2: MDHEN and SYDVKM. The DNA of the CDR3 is TGTGCCAGCAGTTTAGGAACAGGCAAGACCCAGTACTTC. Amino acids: CASSLGTGKTQYF.

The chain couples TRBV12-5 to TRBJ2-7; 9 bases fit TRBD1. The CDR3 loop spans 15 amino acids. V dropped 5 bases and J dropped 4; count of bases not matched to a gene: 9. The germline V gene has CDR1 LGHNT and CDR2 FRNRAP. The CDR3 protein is CASGIHRDREYEQYF. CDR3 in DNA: TGTGCTAGTGGTATCCACCGGGACAGGGAATACGAGCAGTACTTC.

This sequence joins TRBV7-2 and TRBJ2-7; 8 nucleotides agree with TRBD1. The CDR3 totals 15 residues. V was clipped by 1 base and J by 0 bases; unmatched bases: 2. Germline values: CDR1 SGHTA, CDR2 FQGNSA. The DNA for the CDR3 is TGTGCCAGCAGCTTAGGGACAGGGAGCTCCTACGAGCAGTACTTC. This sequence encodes CASSLGTGSSYEQYF. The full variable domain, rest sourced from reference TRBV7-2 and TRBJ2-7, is GAGVSQSPSNKVTEKGKDVELRCDPISGHTALYWYRQSLGQGLEFLIYFQGNSAPDKSGLPSDRFSAERTGGSVSTLTIQRTQQEDSAVYLCASSLGTGSSYEQYFGPGTRLTVT.

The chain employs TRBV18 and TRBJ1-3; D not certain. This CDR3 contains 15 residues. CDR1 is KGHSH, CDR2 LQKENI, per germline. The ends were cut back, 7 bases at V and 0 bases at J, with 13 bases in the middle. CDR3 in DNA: TGTGCCAGCTTTTTCGGTCCTAGCTCTGGAAACACCATATATTTT. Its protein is CASFFGPSSGNTIYF.

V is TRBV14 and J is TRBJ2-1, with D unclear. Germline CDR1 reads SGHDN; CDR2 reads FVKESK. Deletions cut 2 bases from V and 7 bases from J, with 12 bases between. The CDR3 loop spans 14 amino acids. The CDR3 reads CASSQHKGNNEQFF. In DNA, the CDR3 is TGTGCCAGCAGCCAACACAAAGGAAATAATGAGCAGTTCTTC.